The rows below give T cell receptor beta chains drawn from one sample of a study of monozygotic twins with inflammatory bowel disease. Reprocessing the 5' RACE reads, TCRdb reports a single entry for every CDR3 protein and omits DNA. The sample holds around 100,000 distinct CDR3 sequences. The sequenced material came from blood. All receptors derive from a human donor with ulcerative colitis or Crohn's disease, or a healthy co-twin of an affected twin (not recorded which). Each CDR3 is given with its conserved first and last residue.

j_call	v_call	cdr3_aa
TRBJ2-2	TRBV6-5	CASSLETGELFF
TRBJ2-7	TRBV7-2	CASSAGRQYEQYF
TRBJ2-7	TRBV13	CASSPSHYEQYF
TRBJ2-5	TRBV2	CASRSFVGETQYF
TRBJ2-3	TRBV20-1	CSARGGTGTPDTQYF
TRBJ2-7	TRBV19	CASSQSDRIYEQYF
TRBJ2-7	TRBV27	CASSLFGVTTGSSYEQYF
TRBJ2-4	TRBV29-1	CSVEDMGPKNMQYF
TRBJ2-2	TRBV7-7	CASSLDFTGELFF
TRBJ2-7	TRBV15	CATSKPDRGYDEQYF
TRBJ2-2	TRBV7-7	CASSRYAGGELFF
TRBJ2-3	TRBV7-2	CASSLDSGGGNTQYF
TRBJ1-2	TRBV6-1	CASSDVRGSNYGYTF
TRBJ2-1	TRBV5-5	CASRGRLAVINEQFF
TRBJ1-5	TRBV20-1	CSASVAWDGVTEGRNQPQHF
TRBJ2-7	TRBV11-1	CASSSSIGGSSYGYEQYF
TRBJ2-2	TRBV5-4	CASSHQTGPNTGELFF
TRBJ2-5	TRBV12-3/TRBV12-4	CASNNQAPGGQETQYF
TRBJ1-4	TRBV5-1	CASSLGGAGEKLFF
TRBJ1-2	TRBV18	CASSPGGEIYGYTF
TRBJ2-1	TRBV6-1	CASRGYRTYNEQFF
TRBJ2-7	TRBV28	CASSLMNEQYF
TRBJ1-2	TRBV12-3/TRBV12-4	CASSPRDDYGYTF
TRBJ2-1	TRBV4-3	CASSQAWAAYNEQFF